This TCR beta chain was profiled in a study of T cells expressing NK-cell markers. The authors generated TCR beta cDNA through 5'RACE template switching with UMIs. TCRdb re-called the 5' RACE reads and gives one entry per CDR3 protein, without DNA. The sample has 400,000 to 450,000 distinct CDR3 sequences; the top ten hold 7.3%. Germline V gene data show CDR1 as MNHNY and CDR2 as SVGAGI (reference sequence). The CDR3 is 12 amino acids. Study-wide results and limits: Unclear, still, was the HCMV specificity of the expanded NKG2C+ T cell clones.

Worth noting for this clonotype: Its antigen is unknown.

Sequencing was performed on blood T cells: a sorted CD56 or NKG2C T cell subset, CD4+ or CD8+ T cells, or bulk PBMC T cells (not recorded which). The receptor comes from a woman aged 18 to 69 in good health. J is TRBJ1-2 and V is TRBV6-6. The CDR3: CASRLVATDYTF.